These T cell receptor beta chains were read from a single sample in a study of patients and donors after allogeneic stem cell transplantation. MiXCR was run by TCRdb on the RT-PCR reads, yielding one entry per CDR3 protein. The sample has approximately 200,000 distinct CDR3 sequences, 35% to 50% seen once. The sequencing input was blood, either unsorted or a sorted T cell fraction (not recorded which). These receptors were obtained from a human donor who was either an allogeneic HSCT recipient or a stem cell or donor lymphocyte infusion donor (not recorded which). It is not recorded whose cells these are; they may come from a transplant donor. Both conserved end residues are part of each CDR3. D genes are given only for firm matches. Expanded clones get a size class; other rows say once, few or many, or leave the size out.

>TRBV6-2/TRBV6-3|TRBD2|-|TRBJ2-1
TGTGCCAGCAGAAAGCGGGAGAGCTCCTACAATGAGCAGTTCTTC
CASRKRESSYNEQFF
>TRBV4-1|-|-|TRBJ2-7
TGCGCCAGCAGTACCACAGGCTGGAGCGAGCAGTACTTC
CASSTTGWSEQYF
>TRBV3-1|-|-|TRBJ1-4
TGTGCCAGCAGCCATGACGGGAGTAATGAAAAACTGTTTTTT
CASSHDGSNEKLFF
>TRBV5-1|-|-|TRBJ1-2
TGCGCCAGCAGCCCCGGGAGGGCAGGGGACGGCTACACCTTC
CASSPGRAGDGYTF
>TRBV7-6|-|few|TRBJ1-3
TGTGCCAGCAGCCCCTACGGGGCTGGAAACACCATATATTTT
CASSPYGAGNTIYF
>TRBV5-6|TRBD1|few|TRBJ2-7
TGTGCCAGCAGCGGGGGACAGAAGGGATCCTACGAGCAGTACTTC
CASSGGQKGSYEQYF
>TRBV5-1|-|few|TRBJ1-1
TGCGCCAGCAGCGTAGGTGCGGGGACTGAAGCTTTCTTT
CASSVGAGTEAFF
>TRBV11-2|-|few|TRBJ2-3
TGTGCCAGCAGCCCTGTCACAGATACGCAGTATTTT
CASSPVTDTQYF
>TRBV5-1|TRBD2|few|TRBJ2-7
TGCGCCAGCAGCTTGGAGGGGTTCGGACTAGCCCACGAGCAGTACTTC
CASSLEGFGLAHEQYF
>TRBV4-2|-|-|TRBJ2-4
TGTGCCAGCAGCCAAGTAGGGGAAAACATTCAGTACTTC
CASSQVGENIQYF
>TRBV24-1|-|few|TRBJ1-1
TGTGCCACCAGTGATTCCGTTAACACTGAAGCTTTCTTT
CATSDSVNTEAFF
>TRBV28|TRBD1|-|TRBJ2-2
TGTGCCAGCAGTTTTTACAGTCAGACAGGGCGAAACGGGGAGCTGTTTTTT
CASSFYSQTGRNGELFF
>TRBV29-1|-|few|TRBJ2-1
TGCAGCGTTGAAGATCCAGGGGAGATGGGATTCAATGAGCAGTTCTTC
CSVEDPGEMGFNEQFF
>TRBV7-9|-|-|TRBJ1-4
TGTGCCAGCAGCTTAGATGCGGGGATAGAAGAAAAACTGTTTTTT
CASSLDAGIEEKLFF
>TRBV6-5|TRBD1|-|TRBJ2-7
TGTGCCAGCAGTTACCTTGACAGGGTGTACGAGCAGTACTTC
CASSYLDRVYEQYF
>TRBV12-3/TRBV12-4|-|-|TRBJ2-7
TGTGCCAGCAGTTTAGTGGGGGTGAACTACGAGCAGTACTTC
CASSLVGVNYEQYF
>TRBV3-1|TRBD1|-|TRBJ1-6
TGTGCCAGCAGCCGAATTGAGGGACAGGGGAATTCACCCCTCCACTTT
CASSRIEGQGNSPLHF
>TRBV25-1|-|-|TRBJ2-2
TGTGCCAGCAGTGTGGGGGGCGTTTATACCGGGGAGCTGTTTTTT
CASSVGGVYTGELFF